Listed below are T cell receptor beta chains from one sample, sequenced in a study of cytomegalovirus exposure and HLA in healthy donors. TCRdb's table, derived via immunoSEQ multiplex PCR, lists solely in-frame clones and lacks some. Of 350,000 or so clones in the sample, about nine tenths are singletons; the top ten hold about 0.8%. The sequencing input was PBMCs. The receptor set was obtained from a woman aged 18-29 years in good health and CMV-seronegative. CDR3s include the opening cysteine and the closing phenylalanine or tryptophan. A D gene is named only where the DNA matches it firmly. Clone size is not always given. Where it is, it says once, few, many or a class for expanded clones.

TRBD2 | TRBJ2-6 | TRBV28 | . | TGTGCCAGCAGTTTATCGGGGACTAGCTACTCTGGGGCCAACGTCCTGACTTTC | CASSLSGTSYSGANVLTF
. | TRBJ2-5 | TRBV28 | . | TGTGCCAGCAGTTTACCCGCTCGGTATGAGACCCAGTACTTC | CASSLPARYETQYF
TRBD1 | TRBJ1-5 | TRBV9 | . | TGTGCCAGCAGCGTAGCAGGGACAGGGGATCAGCCCCAGCATTTT | CASSVAGTGDQPQHF
. | TRBJ2-1 | TRBV9 | . | TGTGCCAGCAGCGCCCGGTGGGGCGCCAACAATGAGCAGTTCTTC | CASSARWGANNEQFF
. | TRBJ2-1 | TRBV2 | . | TGTGCCAGCAGACCTAGCGAAAGCTCCTACAATGAGCAGTTCTTC | CASRPSESSYNEQFF
. | TRBJ2-2 | TRBV4-3 | few | TGCGCCAGCAGCCAAGATACGAGGACCGGGGAGCTGTTTTTT | CASSQDTRTGELFF
. | TRBJ1-4 | TRBV27 | once | TGTGCCAGCAGTACCGGAGGGGAAAAACTGTTTTTT | CASSTGGEKLFF
TRBD1 | TRBJ2-7 | TRBV9 | . | TGTGCCAGCAGCGGACGGGACAGCCGCTACGAGCAGTACTTC | CASSGRDSRYEQYF
TRBD1 | TRBJ1-4 | TRBV2 | . | TGTGCCAGCTCGGACAGGTCGTATGAAAAACTGTTTTTT | CASSDRSYEKLFF
. | TRBJ2-3 | TRBV6-4 | . | TGTGCCAGCAGTGAAATGTACACAGATACGCAGTATTTT | CASSEMYTDTQYF
. | TRBJ1-5 | TRBV18 | . | TGTGCCAGCTCACTCAACAGGAGGGATCAGCCCCAGCATTTT | CASSLNRRDQPQHF
. | TRBJ2-7 | TRBV2 | . | TGTGCCAGCAGTGAGAGGTACCGCTTCACCTACGAGCAGTACTTC | CASSERYRFTYEQYF
TRBD1 | TRBJ2-3 | TRBV10-2 | . | TGCGCCAGCAGTGCTACAGGACAGGGGGCAGATACGCAGTATTTT | CASSATGQGADTQYF
. | TRBJ2-2 | TRBV7-2 | . | TGTGCCAGCAGCTCGGACAGCCAAGTTCTGTTTTTT | CASSSDSQVLFF
TRBD1 | TRBJ2-7 | TRBV7-6 | . | TGTGCCAGCCAGGGGGCTGAAGGATACGAGCAGTACTTC | CASQGAEGYEQYF
TRBD1 | TRBJ2-1 | TRBV5-1 | . | TGCGCCAGCAGTCTTTCAGGGGGAATAGAGTATGAGCAGTTCTTC | CASSLSGGIEYEQFF
. | TRBJ2-1 | TRBV5-6 | . | TGTGCCAGCACCCTGGACTGGCTGGATGAGCAGTTCTTC | CASTLDWLDEQFF
TRBD2 | TRBJ2-7 | TRBV7-2 | . | TGTGCCAGCAAACTGATAGCGGGAGTCTACGAGCAGTACTTC | CASKLIAGVYEQYF
TRBD1 | TRBJ2-7 | TRBV19 | . | TGTGCCAGTAGTTCCCCGGGACAGGTACTCTACGAGCAGTACTTC | CASSSPGQVLYEQYF
. | TRBJ2-7 | TRBV9 | . | TGTGCCAGCAGCGTTGGGGGGGCAGTAGGAGGCGAGCAGTACTTC | CASSVGGAVGGEQYF
. | TRBJ2-3 | TRBV27 | . | TGTGCCACCATCTCCCCGGGAGCCACAGATACGCAGTATTTT | CATISPGATDTQYF
. | TRBJ2-2 | TRBV5-1 | . | TGCGCCAGCAGCTTGGGGGGACAGAACACCGGGGAGCTGTTTTTT | CASSLGGQNTGELFF
. | TRBJ1-3 | TRBV4-1 | . | TGCGCCAGCAGCCGGGGCCGAAACACCATATATTTT | CASSRGRNTIYF
. | TRBJ1-5 | TRBV15 | . | TGTGCCACCAGCAGTCCTAGTGATCAGCCCCAGCATTTT | CATSSPSDQPQHF
. | TRBJ2-7 | TRBV7-2 | . | TGTGCCAGCAGCCCAGGCTCCTACGAGCAGTACTTC | CASSPGSYEQYF
TRBD1 | TRBJ2-7 | TRBV27 | . | TGTGCCAGCAGTTCCCAGGGGGCCCCACCCTACGAGCAGTACTTC | CASSSQGAPPYEQYF
TRBD1 | TRBJ1-2 | TRBV10-3 | . | TGTGCCATCAGTGTCCAAGTAGGGGGACAGGGGGCAAATGGCTACACCTTC | CAISVQVGGQGANGYTF
. | TRBJ2-5 | TRBV4-3 | . | TGCGCCAGCAGCCAAGAGGCTAGTCTCCAAGAGACCCAGTACTTC | CASSQEASLQETQYF
. | TRBJ1-3 | TRBV5-6 | . | TGTGCCAGCAGCTTGGCCCCGACAGACTCTGGAAACACCATATATTTT | CASSLAPTDSGNTIYF
TRBD1 | TRBJ2-1 | TRBV2 | . | TGTGCCAGCAGTCCCGGGACAGACAATGAGCAGTTCTTC | CASSPGTDNEQFF
TRBD2 | TRBJ2-1 | TRBV5-6 | . | TGTGCCAGCAGCCCCACCATGTCCAGCGGGAGTGGCAATGAGCAGTTCTTC | CASSPTMSSGSGNEQFF
TRBD2 | TRBJ2-1 | TRBV28 | . | TGTGCCAGCAGTTTAAACGGGAGGGACGAGCAGTTCTTC | CASSLNGRDEQFF
TRBD2 | TRBJ2-3 | TRBV6-4 | few | TGTGCCAGCAGTGAGGCCGGACTAGCGGGAGGAGCAGATACGCAGTATTTT | CASSEAGLAGGADTQYF
TRBD2 | TRBJ2-7 | TRBV27 | . | TGTGCCAGCAGAGGACTAGCCAAAGAGCAGTACTTC | CASRGLAKEQYF
TRBD2 | TRBJ2-7 | TRBV7-2 | once | TGTGCCAGCAGCCAGCGACTAGCGGGCCACTACGAGCAGTACTTC | CASSQRLAGHYEQYF
. | TRBJ1-1 | TRBV20-1 | . | TGCAGTGCTATACAACAGGTTGAAGCTTTCTTT | CSAIQQVEAFF
. | TRBJ1-1 | TRBV13 | . | TGTGCCAGCAGCTTAAGCTTAAACACTGAAGCTTTCTTT | CASSLSLNTEAFF
. | TRBJ2-3 | TRBV10-3 | . | TGTGCCATCAGTGGGTCCCCTCCGGCAGATACGCAGTATTTT | CAISGSPPADTQYF
. | TRBJ1-5 | TRBV28 | . | TGTGCCAGCAGCCCTGGCCCCCAGCATTTT | CASSPGPQHF
. | TRBJ1-3 | TRBV30 | . | TGTGCCTGGAGTCTGGGAAACACCATATATTTT | CAWSLGNTIYF
. | TRBJ2-7 | TRBV14 | . | TGTGCCAGCAGCTCGGGACATAACTACGAGCAGTACTTC | CASSSGHNYEQYF
. | TRBJ1-1 | TRBV19 | . | TGTGCCAGCCAGGGGTATACCGTGTCCCACAGGGAGAACACTGAAGCTTTCTTT | CASQGYTVSHRENTEAFF
. | TRBJ1-5 | TRBV27 | . | TGTGCCAGCAGTTTACGGGCGGGGAGCAATCAGCCCCAGCATTTT | CASSLRAGSNQPQHF
. | TRBJ2-7 | TRBV5-4 | few | TGTGCCAGCAGCTCCGGACTCGACGCCTACGAGCAGTACTTC | CASSSGLDAYEQYF
. | TRBJ1-2 | TRBV4-3 | . | TGCGCCAGCAGCCCACGTGGGGGGTCGAATGGCTACACCTTC | CASSPRGGSNGYTF
. | TRBJ1-1 | TRBV7-3 | . | TGTGCCAGCAGCTTGGGGGCTTGGAACACTGAAGCTTTCTTT | CASSLGAWNTEAFF
. | TRBJ2-1 | TRBV5-5 | few | TGTGCCAGCAGCTTGGCCCAAGACTCCTCCTACAATGAGCAGTTCTTC | CASSLAQDSSYNEQFF
TRBD1 | TRBJ2-5 | TRBV6-1 | . | TGTGCCAGCAGTACCCGGGACAGGGGGCTAGAGACCCAGTACTTC | CASSTRDRGLETQYF
TRBD1 | TRBJ1-2 | TRBV10-3 | few | TGTGCCATCAGCGACACAGGGGACTCTAACTATGGCTACACCTTC | CAISDTGDSNYGYTF
. | TRBJ2-3 | TRBV1 | . | TGCACCAGCAGCCATAACCTTCAGGGGGGGCGGGAGGACACAGATACGCAGTATTTT | CTSSHNLQGGREDTDTQYF
. | TRBJ2-6 | TRBV27 | once | TGTGCCAGCAGTCTCAAAGGAGGTCGGGGAGTTGGCTCTGGGGCCAACGTCCTGACTTTC | CASSLKGGRGVGSGANVLTF
. | TRBJ2-1 | TRBV6-5 | . | TGTGCCAGCAGAAACAGGGTTGCTGAGCAGTTCTTC | CASRNRVAEQFF
TRBD1 | TRBJ1-2 | TRBV28 | . | TGTGCCAGCAGTTTAATACAGGGGGGGAAGAACTATGGCTACACCTTC | CASSLIQGGKNYGYTF
. | TRBJ1-1 | TRBV11-2 | once | TGTGCCAGCAGCTACCGACAGAACACTGAAGCTTTCTTT | CASSYRQNTEAFF
TRBD1 | TRBJ1-1 | TRBV7-2 | . | TGTGCCAGCAGCTTGACAGGGGGCAACACTGAAGCTTTCTTT | CASSLTGGNTEAFF